This entry features one TCR beta chain sequence. The source of the sample is a study of blood T cell repertoires in COVID-19. Looking at the study overall: Samples taken during acute and convalescent COVID-19 were collected in the United States, Italy and Spain. From T cells, B-cell-depleted T cells, or PBMCs came the material, which was cDNA or gDNA.

The method was immunoSEQ multiplex PCR; TCRdb's version includes in-frame clones alone and lacks a portion of them. In the table there are 430,000 or so clones, more than 70% of which are singletons. Participants spanned ages about 18 to 100 years and resided in 24 US areas. Each exposed participant met a COVID-19 case in the 2 weeks preceding study entry. J was trimmed by 0 bases and V by 4 bases; bases with no gene match: 4. The CDR3 runs to 17 residues. From germline, CDR1 is MDHEN and CDR2 SYDVKM. The chain couples TRBV28 to TRBJ1-6; TRBD1 agrees at 9 bases. This TCR came from a woman aged 18-29 years who had been exposed to COVID-19. Material: PBMCs or T cells enriched from blood (not recorded which). The CDR3 loop is CASSWDRASSYNSPLHF. CDR3 sequence (DNA): TGTGCCAGCAGTTGGGACAGGGCAAGCTCCTATAATTCACCCCTCCACTTT.